The clone carrying this TCR beta chain has only a few counts. Its matching antigen is unknown. The primer mix had 60 Vbeta and 13 Jbeta primers. Sequencing used immunoSEQ multiplex PCR; TCRdb keeps in-frame clones, though not all of them. The table records approximately 200,000 clones, 65% to 75% of them present only once. The source of the sample is a study of cytomegalovirus exposure and HLA in healthy donors. The overall study: The study placed approximately 78% of its 350 to 400 genotyped donors in the Caucasian-associated ancestry cluster.

Study-wide findings and caveats: Highest at DRB1 and lowest at HLA-C, TCR association rates differed among HLA loci in a later analysis. A previous analysis found most TCR beta V segments productive roughly 90% or roughly 30% of the time.

V dropped 0 bases and J dropped 5; count of bases not matched to a gene: 12. Germline V gene sequence: CDR1 LGHNA, CDR2 YSLEER. CDR3 length: 18 amino acids. Sequences were obtained from PBMCs. The chain has TRBV4-3 and TRBJ2-3, with 9 bases aligning to TRBD1. This TCR came from a man younger than 40 in good health and CMV-seropositive. The CDR3 nucleotides read TGCGCCAGCAGCCAAGATCTTGGACAGGGGTCACCCTTAGATACGCAGTATTTT. Residues: CASSQDLGQGSPLDTQYF.